A selection of T cell receptor beta chains follows, all from one sample in a study of blood T cell repertoires in COVID-19. TCRdb's table, derived via immunoSEQ multiplex PCR, lists solely in-frame clones and lacks some. The profile shows approximately 250,000 clones, roughly 88% of them singletons. The sequencing input was PBMCs or T cells enriched from blood (not recorded which). The origin of the receptors is a woman aged 35 to 49 with acute COVID-19. The CDR3 runs from the conserved cysteine through the conserved F or W. Each record gives: V gene, clone size, J gene, D gene, CDR3 DNA, CDR3 protein. A D gene is named only where the DNA matches it firmly. For some rows the clone size is stated as once, few or many, or as a class when expanded; others skip it.

TRBV7-9	NA	TRBJ1-4	NA	TGTGCCAGCAGCTTAGGAGTCGCTGAAAAACTGTTTTTT	CASSLGVAEKLFF
TRBV19	NA	TRBJ1-1	TRBD1	TGTGCCAGTAGCGCCCTCTGGGGACAGCGAAACACTGAAGCTTTCTTT	CASSALWGQRNTEAFF
TRBV27	NA	TRBJ2-1	TRBD1	TGTGCCAGCAGTAAAAGGACAGGGGGCTCCAATGAGCAGTTCTTC	CASSKRTGGSNEQFF
TRBV7-2	NA	TRBJ2-5	TRBD1	TGTGCCAGCAGCACCAGACAGGGAGAGACCCAGTACTTC	CASSTRQGETQYF
TRBV29-1	few	TRBJ2-2	NA	TGCAGCGTTGTCACAGGGTCCGGGGAGCTGTTTTTT	CSVVTGSGELFF
TRBV27	NA	TRBJ2-6	NA	TGTGCCAGCAGTTCACCTATTGGGGCCAACGTCCTGACTTTC	CASSSPIGANVLTF
TRBV2	NA	TRBJ1-2	TRBD1	TGTGCCAGCAGGTTACAGGGGGCCGACTATGGCTACACCTTC	CASRLQGADYGYTF
TRBV5-1	NA	TRBJ1-4	NA	TGCGCCAGCAGCCCACAGGGTGGGAGCCTTAATGAAAAACTGTTTTTT	CASSPQGGSLNEKLFF
TRBV28	once	TRBJ1-2	TRBD1	TGTGCCAGCAGTTCCGCCGGGACAGGGATCGACTATGGCTACACCTTC	CASSSAGTGIDYGYTF
TRBV2	NA	TRBJ2-3	NA	TGTGCCAGCGGACGGACACAGAGGCAAGATACGCAGTATTTT	CASGRTQRQDTQYF
TRBV5-6	once	TRBJ2-7	NA	TGTGCCAGCAGCTTGAAGTCTCCTAGCTACTCCTACGAGCAGTACTTC	CASSLKSPSYSYEQYF
TRBV5-5	NA	TRBJ2-2	NA	TGTGCCAGCAGCTTAACAGGTTCCCATGGGGAGCTGTTTTTT	CASSLTGSHGELFF
TRBV30	NA	TRBJ1-2	NA	TGTGCCTGGAGTGTATTCAACAGGGAGCGCCGAGGCTACACCTTC	CAWSVFNRERRGYTF
TRBV9	NA	TRBJ2-2	NA	TGTGCCAGCAGCGTAGCCCCCTCCACAACTATGTGGACCGGGGAGCTGTTTTTT	CASSVAPSTTMWTGELFF
TRBV7-9	NA	TRBJ2-1	TRBD2	TGTGCCAGCACCTCCGTGAGCGGGAGGTCCTACAATGAGCAGTTCTTC	CASTSVSGRSYNEQFF
TRBV19	NA	TRBJ2-3	NA	TGTGCCAGTAGTATAGAGGGCAGCACAGATACGCAGTATTTT	CASSIEGSTDTQYF
TRBV27	NA	TRBJ1-4	TRBD1	TGTGCCAGCACCGGGACAGGGCGCGACGCAACTAATGAAAAACTGTTTTTT	CASTGTGRDATNEKLFF
TRBV18	NA	TRBJ1-3	NA	TGTGCCAGCTCACCATCACGTCCGGACATCTCTGGAAACACCATATATTTT	CASSPSRPDISGNTIYF
TRBV27	NA	TRBJ1-2	NA	TGTGCCAGCAGTTTTGGAGCGACTAACTATGGCTACACCTTC	CASSFGATNYGYTF
TRBV6-5	few	TRBJ1-2	TRBD1	TGTGCCATATGGACAGGGCGAGGCTACACCTTC	CAIWTGRGYTF
TRBV6-6	NA	TRBJ1-1	TRBD1	TGTGCCAGCAGTTACACCGGGACAGGGGCCACTGAAGCTTTCTTT	CASSYTGTGATEAFF
TRBV28	NA	TRBJ2-7	TRBD1	TGTGCCAGCAGTTTAGGAGGGTCCGGGACAGGGATCTACGAGCAGTACTTC	CASSLGGSGTGIYEQYF
TRBV5-6	NA	TRBJ1-6	NA	TGTGCCAGCAGCTTGGATCGGGAGTCACCCCTCCACTTT	CASSLDRESPLHF
TRBV10-1	few	TRBJ1-3	NA	TGCGCCAGCAGTGAACAACAGGGAAACACCATATATTTT	CASSEQQGNTIYF
TRBV19	NA	TRBJ2-5	NA	TGTGCCAGTAGTATTTTAGGGGCGCGGGAGACCCAGTACTTC	CASSILGARETQYF
TRBV6-6	NA	TRBJ2-1	TRBD2	TGTGCCAGCACTGGACTAGCGGGAGGCACCAATGAGCAGTTCTTC	CASTGLAGGTNEQFF
TRBV2	NA	TRBJ2-7	NA	TGTGCCAGCAGTGAAGGGACAGCAACTTACGAGCAGTACTTC	CASSEGTATYEQYF
TRBV5-4	NA	TRBJ2-5	TRBD2	TGTGCCAGCAGCTTGGCGGGGGGGATGCAAGAGACCCAGTACTTC	CASSLAGGMQETQYF
TRBV2	NA	TRBJ1-4	TRBD1	TGTGCCAGCAGTGATCACAGGGGGCTGGAAAAACTGTTTTTT	CASSDHRGLEKLFF
TRBV27	NA	TRBJ1-5	NA	TGTGCCAGCAGTTTAAAGGGGCCCCCCCGGCCCCAGCATTTT	CASSLKGPPRPQHF
TRBV7-9	NA	TRBJ2-1	TRBD2	TGTGCCAGCAGCTTAGAGGCGGGAGCCTGGCTTAATGAGCAGTTCTTC	CASSLEAGAWLNEQFF
TRBV28	NA	TRBJ1-6	TRBD1	TGTGCCAGCAGTTTATTTAGGACAGGGGTTGATTCACCCCTCCACTTT	CASSLFRTGVDSPLHF
TRBV10-3	NA	TRBJ1-1	NA	TGTGCCATCAGTGAGTCTCGGGGGAGATCAGACACTGAAGCTTTCTTT	CAISESRGRSDTEAFF
TRBV6-1	few	TRBJ1-5	TRBD1	TGTGCCAGCAGTGAACTTAGATGGCGGACAGGGATGGGCAATCAGCCCCAGCATTTT	CASSELRWRTGMGNQPQHF
TRBV11-2	NA	TRBJ2-1	NA	TGTGCCAGCAGCTTAGTGTGGCGAGCGGAACTCTACAATGAGCAGTTCTTC	CASSLVWRAELYNEQFF
TRBV5-1	few	TRBJ2-7	TRBD2	TGCGCCAGCAGCTTGGAGGGACTAGCGGGAAACGGAGTCAACGAGCAGTACTTC	CASSLEGLAGNGVNEQYF
TRBV5-6	NA	TRBJ2-5	NA	TGTGCCAGCAGCTTTAGCGAGACCCAGTACTTC	CASSFSETQYF